This T cell receptor beta chain was found in a study of Graves' ophthalmopathy and Graves' hyperthyroidism. With 0 bases removed from V and 6 bases from J, the gap between germline ends came to 11 bases. Germline V gives CDR1 MGHRA, CDR2 YSYEKL. The CDR3 has 14 residues. Transcripts of RNA were the source for amplifying TCR beta CDR3 regions. HTBI-primed first-round RT-PCR preceded second-round multiplex PCR. MiXCR was run by TCRdb on the multiplex PCR reads, yielding one entry per CDR3 protein. Here the sample spans almost 750,000 distinct CDR3 sequences, 35% to 50% being singletons. It was from 8 to 10 ml of fresh peripheral blood that the PBMCs came.

The genes are TRBV4-1 and TRBJ2-5, with D perhaps TRBD2 (5 bases). Specimen: peripheral blood. This clonotype originated in an adult man with Graves' ophthalmopathy. This CDR3 reads CASSQESGEKTQYF. The CDR3 DNA is TGCGCCAGCAGCCAAGAATCCGGGGAGAAGACCCAGTACTTC.